The rows below give T cell receptor beta chains drawn from one sample of a study of cytomegalovirus exposure and HLA in healthy donors. Clones were read by immunoSEQ multiplex PCR, and TCRdb kept only the in-frame ones, dropping some. Among approximately 160,000 clones listed, roughly three quarters were seen once. The sample comprised PBMCs. The receptors derive from a woman aged 50 to 60 in good health and CMV-seropositive. Each CDR3 is given with its conserved first and last residue. Each record gives: J gene, V gene, clone size, D gene, CDR3 DNA, CDR3 protein. D genes are given only for firm matches. Only some rows state a clone size, as once, few, many or a class for expanded clones.

J: TRBJ1-2; V: TRBV28; size: NA; D: NA; DNA: TGTGCCAGCTTAACTTTCCACTATGGCTACACCTTC; CDR3: CASLTFHYGYTF
J: TRBJ1-2; V: TRBV27; size: NA; D: NA; DNA: TGTGCCAGCAGTTTTTCCCGATCGGCGTCGGGTGGCTACACCTTC; CDR3: CASSFSRSASGGYTF
J: TRBJ2-5; V: TRBV7-2; size: NA; D: NA; DNA: TGTGCCAGCAGCTCGCCTCGGGAGACCCAGTACTTC; CDR3: CASSSPRETQYF
J: TRBJ2-1; V: TRBV5-6; size: once; D: TRBD2; DNA: TGTGCCAGCAGCCCCGCTAGCGGGGGGCCTAATGAGCAGTTCTTC; CDR3: CASSPASGGPNEQFF
J: TRBJ1-1; V: TRBV10-3; size: NA; D: TRBD1; DNA: TGTGCCATCAGTGACCCGGGACAGGGGGGTACTGAAGCTTTCTTT; CDR3: CAISDPGQGGTEAFF
J: TRBJ1-3; V: TRBV28; size: few; D: NA; DNA: TGTGCCAGCAGTCCCGGGGGTACAGGAAACACCATATATTTT; CDR3: CASSPGGTGNTIYF
J: TRBJ1-2; V: TRBV5-6; size: NA; D: NA; DNA: TGTGCCAGCAGCTTACCGGGGAACTATGGCTACACCTTC; CDR3: CASSLPGNYGYTF
J: TRBJ1-1; V: TRBV19; size: NA; D: NA; DNA: TGTGCCAGTATTACTCAGGGTCTCTGGAACACTGAAGCTTTCTTT; CDR3: CASITQGLWNTEAFF
J: TRBJ1-6; V: TRBV4-3; size: NA; D: NA; DNA: TGCGCCAGCAGCCAAGATGGAGGGTCGGATTCACCCCTCCACTTT; CDR3: CASSQDGGSDSPLHF
J: TRBJ2-3; V: TRBV5-4; size: NA; D: NA; DNA: TGTGCCAGCAGCCCCTCCAGCACAGATACGCAGTATTTT; CDR3: CASSPSSTDTQYF
J: TRBJ1-1; V: TRBV21-1; size: NA; D: NA; DNA: TGTGCCAGCAGCAAAGGGGACGACAGGGAGCACCTTAAAGCTTTCTTT; CDR3: CASSKGDDREHLKAFF
J: TRBJ1-2; V: TRBV7-8; size: NA; D: NA; DNA: TGTGCCAGCAGCCCGGGGGGGGGCGCGGCCTATGGCTACACCTTC; CDR3: CASSPGGGAAYGYTF
J: TRBJ1-1; V: TRBV6-1; size: NA; D: NA; DNA: TGTGCCAGCAGTTCTACAGGGTTAGGGGAAGCTTTCTTT; CDR3: CASSSTGLGEAFF
J: TRBJ2-1; V: TRBV19; size: NA; D: TRBD2; DNA: TGTGCCAGTATAGGGACTAGCGGGGGGGGGTCTTACAATGAGCAGTTCTTC; CDR3: CASIGTSGGGSYNEQFF
J: TRBJ1-2; V: TRBV19; size: NA; D: TRBD1; DNA: TGTGCCAGTAGGAATAAACAGGGGCGCGAAGTCTATGGCTACACCTTC; CDR3: CASRNKQGREVYGYTF
J: TRBJ2-1; V: TRBV19; size: NA; D: TRBD2; DNA: TGTGCCAGTAGTATAGTAGCGGGAGGCACCTACAATGAGCAGTTCTTC; CDR3: CASSIVAGGTYNEQFF
J: TRBJ1-4; V: TRBV30; size: NA; D: NA; DNA: TGTGCCTGGAGTCACAAGGAAAAACTGTTTTTT; CDR3: CAWSHKEKLFF
J: TRBJ2-1; V: TRBV28; size: NA; D: TRBD2; DNA: TGTGCCAGCAGGGCTAGCGGGTACAATGAGCAGTTCTTC; CDR3: CASRASGYNEQFF
J: TRBJ2-7; V: TRBV7-6; size: NA; D: TRBD2; DNA: TGTGCCAGCAGCTTAGCAGGACTAGCGGGGGGCGAGCAGTACTTC; CDR3: CASSLAGLAGGEQYF
J: TRBJ2-7; V: TRBV2; size: NA; D: NA; DNA: TGTGCCAGCCATTTGGCGGGGCACTCAACCTACGAGCAGTACTTC; CDR3: CASHLAGHSTYEQYF
J: TRBJ1-4; V: TRBV25-1; size: NA; D: TRBD1; DNA: TGTGCCAGCAGTGTAACAGGGGTGAGGGAAAAACTGTTTTTT; CDR3: CASSVTGVREKLFF
J: TRBJ2-3; V: TRBV19; size: NA; D: TRBD2; DNA: TGTGCCAGTAGTATAGACGGGACTAGCGGGAGCACAGATACGCAGTATTTT; CDR3: CASSIDGTSGSTDTQYF
J: TRBJ2-1; V: TRBV6-5; size: NA; D: TRBD2; DNA: TGTGCCAGCGGCACTAGCGGGGGGGGCAATGAGCAGTTCTTC; CDR3: CASGTSGGGNEQFF
J: TRBJ2-2; V: TRBV7-9; size: NA; D: TRBD1; DNA: TGTGCCAGCAGCTACGACAGGGGGCGAGGCGGGGAGCTGTTTTTT; CDR3: CASSYDRGRGGELFF
J: TRBJ2-1; V: TRBV11-2; size: NA; D: TRBD1; DNA: TGTGCCAGCAGCCCCAGGACCCGGGACAGGGTCCACAATGAGCAGTTCTTC; CDR3: CASSPRTRDRVHNEQFF
J: TRBJ2-3; V: TRBV28; size: NA; D: TRBD1; DNA: TGTGCCAGCAGCGGACAGGGCGGTCGCACAGATACGCAGTATTTT; CDR3: CASSGQGGRTDTQYF
J: TRBJ1-1; V: TRBV5-4; size: NA; D: NA; DNA: TGTGCCAGCAGCTTGAACCACAGGGTGTCGGGGGCTTTCTTT; CDR3: CASSLNHRVSGAFF
J: TRBJ1-2; V: TRBV5-6; size: NA; D: TRBD1; DNA: TGTGCCAGCAGCGACCGCGGGACAGGCCCCGTCCTGGGTGGCTACACCTTC; CDR3: CASSDRGTGPVLGGYTF
J: TRBJ2-7; V: TRBV28; size: NA; D: TRBD1; DNA: TGTGCCAGCAGGTCCGCCGGGACAGGGACCTACGAGCAGTACTTC; CDR3: CASRSAGTGTYEQYF